The clone carrying this T cell receptor (beta chain) was found a few times. The antigen is undetermined. CDR1 and CDR2 from the germline V gene are SGHRS and YFSETQ. This CDR3 comprises 15 residues. V gave up 1 base and J gave up 3 bases; unmatched junction bases: 6. Sort purity for all populations was recorded as exceeding 98%. Expressed TCRB transcripts were sequenced because the entire RNA isolate underwent reverse transcription. TCRdb's copy holds only in-frame clones and misses some; the assay was immunoSEQ multiplex PCR. The sample lists some 330,000 clones, around 12% occurring once. The data were taken from a study of beta chain features in type 1 diabetes. Study results and caveats: Type 1 diabetes patients had moderately but significantly shorter TCRB CDR3s in all four CD4+ subsets.

The rearrangement uses TRBV5-1 and TRBJ2-5, with 7 bases lining up with TRBD1. The TCR comes from a woman aged 18-29 years with type 1 diabetes. What was sequenced was naive CD4+ T cells from blood. The CDR3 DNA sequence: TGCGCCAGCAGCTTGATGACAGGGATGGAAGAGACCCAGTACTTC. Translation: CASSLMTGMEETQYF.